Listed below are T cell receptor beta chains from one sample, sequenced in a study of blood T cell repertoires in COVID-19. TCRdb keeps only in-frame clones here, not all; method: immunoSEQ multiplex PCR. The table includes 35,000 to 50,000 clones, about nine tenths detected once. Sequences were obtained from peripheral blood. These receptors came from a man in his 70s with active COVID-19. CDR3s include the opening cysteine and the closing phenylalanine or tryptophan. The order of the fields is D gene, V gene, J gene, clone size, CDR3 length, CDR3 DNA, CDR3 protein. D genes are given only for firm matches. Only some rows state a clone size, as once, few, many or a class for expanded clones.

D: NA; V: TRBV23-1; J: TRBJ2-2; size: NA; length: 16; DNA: TGCGCCAGAACAGTGGTTATGGGGGCTAACACCGGGGAGCTGTTTTTT; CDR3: CARTVVMGANTGELFF
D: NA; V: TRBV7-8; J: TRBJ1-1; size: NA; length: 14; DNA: TGTGCCAGCAGCTTAAGTTTCGGGGACACTGAAGCTTTCTTT; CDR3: CASSLSFGDTEAFF
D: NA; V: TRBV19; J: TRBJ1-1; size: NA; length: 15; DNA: TGTGCCAGTAGAGGAGGGGAGATCTTGAGGACTGAAGCTTTCTTT; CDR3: CASRGGEILRTEAFF
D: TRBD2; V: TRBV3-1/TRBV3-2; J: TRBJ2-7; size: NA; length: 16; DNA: TGTGCCAGCAGCCAAGACGGCGGGGGGGTTACCTACGAGCAGTACTTC; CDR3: CASSQDGGGVTYEQYF
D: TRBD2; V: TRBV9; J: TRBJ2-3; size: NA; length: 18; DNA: TGTGCCAGCAGCGTAGCTCGCCTAGCGGGGGGGCTAGAGGATACGCAGTATTTT; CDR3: CASSVARLAGGLEDTQYF
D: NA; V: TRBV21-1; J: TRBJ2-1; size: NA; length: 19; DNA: TGTGCCAGCAGCAAATCCCCCGGGGGGGCCTACCCCTCCTACAATGAGCAGTTCTTC; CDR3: CASSKSPGGAYPSYNEQFF
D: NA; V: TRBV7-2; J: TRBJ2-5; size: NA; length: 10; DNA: TGTGCCAGCAACGGGGAGACCCAGTACTTC; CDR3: CASNGETQYF
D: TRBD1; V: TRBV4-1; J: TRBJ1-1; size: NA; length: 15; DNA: TGCGCCAGCAGCCAAGATACCGAGAGGGGGCAAGTGGCTTTCTTT; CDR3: CASSQDTERGQVAFF
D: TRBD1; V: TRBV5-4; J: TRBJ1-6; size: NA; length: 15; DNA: TGTGCCAGCAGCTCGGGACAGCAGTATAATTCACCCCTCCACTTT; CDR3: CASSSGQQYNSPLHF
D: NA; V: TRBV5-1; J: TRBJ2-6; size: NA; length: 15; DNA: TGCGCCAGCAGCGCAACCGGTTCAGGGGCCAACGTCCTGACTTTC; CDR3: CASSATGSGANVLTF
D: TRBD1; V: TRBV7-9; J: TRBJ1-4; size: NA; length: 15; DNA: TGTGCCAGCAGCCCCGCGGGGACAGGGAGTGAAAAACTGTTTTTT; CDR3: CASSPAGTGSEKLFF
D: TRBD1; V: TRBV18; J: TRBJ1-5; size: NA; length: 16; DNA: TGTGCCAGCTCACCCCAGGGGGAAGGCCCCAATCAGCCCCAGCATTTT; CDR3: CASSPQGEGPNQPQHF
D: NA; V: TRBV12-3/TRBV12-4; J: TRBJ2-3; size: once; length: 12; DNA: TGTGCCAGCAGCCCCGGGGGTGATACGCAGTATTTT; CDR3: CASSPGGDTQYF
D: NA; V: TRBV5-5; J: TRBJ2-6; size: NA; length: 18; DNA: TGTGCCAGCAGCTTGGTGGCTAGCGAACTGAAGGGGGCCAACGTCCTGACTTTC; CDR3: CASSLVASELKGANVLTF
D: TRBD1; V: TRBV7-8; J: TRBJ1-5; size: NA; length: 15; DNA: TGTGCCAGCAGCCCTCAGACAGGGCCCACTCAGCCCCAGCATTTT; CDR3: CASSPQTGPTQPQHF
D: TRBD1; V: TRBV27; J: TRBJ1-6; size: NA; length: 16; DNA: TGTGCCAGCACCAGGGGGACCCGGGGGAGTAATTCACCCCTCCACTTT; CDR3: CASTRGTRGSNSPLHF
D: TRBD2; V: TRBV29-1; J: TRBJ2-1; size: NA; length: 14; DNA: TGCAGCGTTCGTAGCGGGGGGCGGGGCAATGAGCAGTTCTTC; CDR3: CSVRSGGRGNEQFF
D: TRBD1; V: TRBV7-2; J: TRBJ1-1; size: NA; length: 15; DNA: TGTGCCAGCAGCGGACGACAGGGCTTGAACACTGAAGCTTTCTTT; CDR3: CASSGRQGLNTEAFF
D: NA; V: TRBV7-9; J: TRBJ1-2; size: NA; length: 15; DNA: TGTGCCAGCAGCTTAGGCCAGGGCAGACTCTATGGCTACACCTTC; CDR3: CASSLGQGRLYGYTF
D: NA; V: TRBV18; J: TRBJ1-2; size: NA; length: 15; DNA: TGTGCCAGCTCACCCCCGGGGTCGCCAGCCTATAGCTACACCTTC; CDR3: CASSPPGSPAYSYTF
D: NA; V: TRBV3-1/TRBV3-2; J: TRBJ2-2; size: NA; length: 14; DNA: TGTGCCAGCAGCTCTACTCCGAACACCGGGGAGCTGTTTTTT; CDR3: CASSSTPNTGELFF
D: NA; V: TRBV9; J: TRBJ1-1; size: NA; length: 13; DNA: TGTGCCAGCAGCGTAGAGGGGGTGGGTGAAGCTTTCTTT; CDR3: CASSVEGVGEAFF
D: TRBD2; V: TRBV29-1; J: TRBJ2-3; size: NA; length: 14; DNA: TGCAGCGTTAAAGTAGCGGGAGGGACAGATACGCAGTATTTT; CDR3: CSVKVAGGTDTQYF
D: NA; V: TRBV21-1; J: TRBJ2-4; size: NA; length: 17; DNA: TGTGCCAGCAGCAGTGGCCCGACTCGTTTGGCCAAAAACATTCAGTACTTC; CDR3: CASSSGPTRLAKNIQYF
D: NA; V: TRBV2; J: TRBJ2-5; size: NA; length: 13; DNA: TGTGCCAGCAGCGGGGATACACAAGAGACCCAGTACTTC; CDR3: CASSGDTQETQYF
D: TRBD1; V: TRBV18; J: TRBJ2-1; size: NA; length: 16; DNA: TGTGCCAGCTCACCAAGGACGGACAGGTCCGACAATGAGCAGTTCTTC; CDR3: CASSPRTDRSDNEQFF
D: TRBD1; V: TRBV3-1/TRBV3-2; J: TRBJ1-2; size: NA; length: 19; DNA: TGTGCCAGCAGCCAATCTCATTTTAGGGGACAGGGGAATAACTATGGCTACACCTTC; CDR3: CASSQSHFRGQGNNYGYTF
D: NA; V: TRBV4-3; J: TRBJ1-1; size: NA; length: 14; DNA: TGCGCCAGCAGCCAAGATTCCGGGGGGTTAGGGGCTTTCTTT; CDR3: CASSQDSGGLGAFF
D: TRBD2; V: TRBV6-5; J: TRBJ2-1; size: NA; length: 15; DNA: TGTGCCAGCAGTTACTCGTCTAGCGGTGATAATGAGCAGTTCTTC; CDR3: CASSYSSSGDNEQFF
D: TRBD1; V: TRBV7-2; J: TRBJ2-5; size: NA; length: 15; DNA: TGTGCCAGCAGCGAACGGGACAGAAATCAAGAGACCCAGTACTTC; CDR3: CASSERDRNQETQYF
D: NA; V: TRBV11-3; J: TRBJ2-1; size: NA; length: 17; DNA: TGTGCCAGCAGCTCACCACAGGACGGAAGCTCCTACAATGAGCAGTTCTTC; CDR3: CASSSPQDGSSYNEQFF
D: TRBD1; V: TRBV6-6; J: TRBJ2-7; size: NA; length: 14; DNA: TGTGCCAGCAGAGACGGACAGGGCCCCTACGAGCAGTACTTC; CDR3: CASRDGQGPYEQYF
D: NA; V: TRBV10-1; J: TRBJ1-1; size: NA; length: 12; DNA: TGCGCCAGCAGTGACAGGGAGGGATCAGCTTTCTTT; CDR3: CASSDREGSAFF
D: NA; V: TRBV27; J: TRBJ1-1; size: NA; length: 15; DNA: TGTGCCAGCAGTTCCGGAGGGGGGGGGAACACTGAAGCTTTCTTT; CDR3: CASSSGGGGNTEAFF
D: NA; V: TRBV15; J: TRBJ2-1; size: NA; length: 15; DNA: TGTGCCACCAGCAGAGATATAGGGAGTTTTGGTGAGCAGTTCTTC; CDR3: CATSRDIGSFGEQFF
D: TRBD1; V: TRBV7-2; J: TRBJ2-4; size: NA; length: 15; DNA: TGTGCCAGCAGCATGGGACAGGCGGCCAAAAACATTCAGTACTTC; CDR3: CASSMGQAAKNIQYF
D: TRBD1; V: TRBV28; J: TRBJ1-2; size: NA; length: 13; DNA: TGTGCCAGCAGCCTGACAGGGACGGGGGGCTACACCTTC; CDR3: CASSLTGTGGYTF
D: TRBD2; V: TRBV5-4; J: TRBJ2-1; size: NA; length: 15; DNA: TGTGCCAGCAGCTCGCCCGGGACTAAAACATATGAGCAGTTCTTC; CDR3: CASSSPGTKTYEQFF
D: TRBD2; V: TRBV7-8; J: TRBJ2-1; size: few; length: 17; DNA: TGTGCCAGCAGCTTAGGGGCCGGCGGGGGTAAGACCAATGAGCAGTTCTTC; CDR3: CASSLGAGGGKTNEQFF
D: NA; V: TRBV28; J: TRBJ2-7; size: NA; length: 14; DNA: TGTGCCAGCAGTCGGGAACAGAACACCTACGAGCAGTACTTC; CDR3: CASSREQNTYEQYF
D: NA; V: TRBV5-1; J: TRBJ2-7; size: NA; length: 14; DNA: TGCGCCAGCAGCTTGGCGGCGGGTACCTACGAGCAGTACTTC; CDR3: CASSLAAGTYEQYF
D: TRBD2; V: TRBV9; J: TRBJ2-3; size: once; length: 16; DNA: TGTGCCAGCAGCGTAGTTAGCGGGGGGGCAGAGGATACGCAGTATTTT; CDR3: CASSVVSGGAEDTQYF
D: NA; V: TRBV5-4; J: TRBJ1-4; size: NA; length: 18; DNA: TGTGCCAGCAGCTTGCCGGCGTTTTTGACATCAACTAATGAAAAACTGTTTTTT; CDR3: CASSLPAFLTSTNEKLFF
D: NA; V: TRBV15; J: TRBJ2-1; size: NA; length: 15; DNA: TGTGCCACCAGCAGAGCTCGGGGAACCTACAATGAGCAGTTCTTC; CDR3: CATSRARGTYNEQFF
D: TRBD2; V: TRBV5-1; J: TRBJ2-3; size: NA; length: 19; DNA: TGCGCCAGCAGCTTGGGATTAGCGGGCTTTATTTCTAGCACAGATACGCAGTATTTT; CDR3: CASSLGLAGFISSTDTQYF
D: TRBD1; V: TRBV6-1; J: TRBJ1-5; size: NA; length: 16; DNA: TGTGCCAGCAGTGAAATTTGGACAGGGAGAAATCAGCCCCAGCATTTT; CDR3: CASSEIWTGRNQPQHF
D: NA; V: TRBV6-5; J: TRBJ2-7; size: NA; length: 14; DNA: TGTGCCAGCAGTTACAGGGCCAGGGGTTACGAGCAGTACTTC; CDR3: CASSYRARGYEQYF
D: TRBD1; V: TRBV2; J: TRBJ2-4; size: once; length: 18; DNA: TGTGCCAGCAGCCAAGACTTAGGGACAGGGAGGGCCAAAAACATTCAGTACTTC; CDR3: CASSQDLGTGRAKNIQYF
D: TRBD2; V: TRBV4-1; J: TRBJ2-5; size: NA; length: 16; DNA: TGCGCCAGCAGCCAAGGGGCTAGCGGGGGCCAAGAGACCCAGTACTTC; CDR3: CASSQGASGGQETQYF
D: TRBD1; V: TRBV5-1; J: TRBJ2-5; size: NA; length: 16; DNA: TGCGCCAGCAGCTTGCTATCAAGGACAGGGGTAGAGACCCAGTACTTC; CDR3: CASSLLSRTGVETQYF
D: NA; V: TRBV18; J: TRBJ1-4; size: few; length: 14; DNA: TGTGCCAGCACCAGACAGATCTCTCGTGAAAAACTGTTTTTT; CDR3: CASTRQISREKLFF
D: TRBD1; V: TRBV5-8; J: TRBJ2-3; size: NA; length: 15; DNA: TGTGCCAGCAGCTTTAGACAGGGTGGCACAGATACGCAGTATTTT; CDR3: CASSFRQGGTDTQYF
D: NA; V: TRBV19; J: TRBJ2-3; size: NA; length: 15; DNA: TGTGCCAGTAGTAGGATGGGACTCCGCACAGATACGCAGTATTTT; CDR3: CASSRMGLRTDTQYF
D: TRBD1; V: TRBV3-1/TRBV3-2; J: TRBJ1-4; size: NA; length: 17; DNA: TGTGCCAGCAGCCAAGCATATCCGGGACAGGTTAATGAAAAACTGTTTTTT; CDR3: CASSQAYPGQVNEKLFF
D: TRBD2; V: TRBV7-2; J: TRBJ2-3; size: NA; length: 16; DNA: TGTGCCAGCAGGAAGACTAGCGGGGGGGCTGTAGATACGCAGTATTTT; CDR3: CASRKTSGGAVDTQYF
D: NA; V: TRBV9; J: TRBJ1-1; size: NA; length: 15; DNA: TGTGCCAGCAGCGTAGGGGCACAGTTTAACACTGAAGCTTTCTTT; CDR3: CASSVGAQFNTEAFF
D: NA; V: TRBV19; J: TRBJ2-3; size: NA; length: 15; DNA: TGTGCCAGTAGTATCTCGGTTTCTCGGGTAGATACGCAGTATTTT; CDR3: CASSISVSRVDTQYF
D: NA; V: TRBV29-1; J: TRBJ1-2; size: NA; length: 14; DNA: TGCAGCGTTCGGTCAGGGCTAAGTAACTATGGCTACACCTTC; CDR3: CSVRSGLSNYGYTF
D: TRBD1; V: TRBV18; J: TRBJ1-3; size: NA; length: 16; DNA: TGTGCCAGCTCACCGGGACAGGGGGCGTCTGGAAACACCATATATTTT; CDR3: CASSPGQGASGNTIYF